The source of this TCR beta chain is a study of Graves' ophthalmopathy and Graves' hyperthyroidism. This clonotype was found many times. What it binds is not known. Transcripts of RNA were the source for amplifying TCR beta CDR3 regions. RT-PCR with HTBI primers came first, then second-round multiplex PCR. Via MiXCR, TCRdb re-called the multiplex PCR reads, giving one row per CDR3 protein. This repertoire shows about 400,000 distinct CDR3 sequences, 15% found once; its top ten account for about 7.3%. Regarding the study as a whole: Blood was where most expanded thyroid clonotypes above 0.001 frequency also turned up. Its predictions of ophthalmopathy progression gave the model roughly 71% sensitivity and 72% to 85% specificity.

V was clipped by 5 bases and J by 1 base; unmatched bases: 4. CDR3 length equals 15 residues. Stable hyperthyroidism meant no progression to ophthalmopathy within 18 months of follow-up. Clinicians diagnosed using symptoms, serum thyroxine, TRAb, thyroid ultrasound and orbital computed tomography. The sequence derives from a woman aged 18-35 years with stable Graves' hyperthyroidism. The V and J genes are TRBV12-3 or TRBV12-4 and TRBJ2-5; 10 positions agree with TRBD1. Sequencing input: peripheral blood. The DNA for the CDR3 is TGTGCCAGCAGTCGACAGGGGGCCCCCCAAGAGACCCAGTACTTC. It translates to CASSRQGAPQETQYF.